The 29 T cell receptor beta chains in this list originate from one sample, sequenced in a study of cytomegalovirus exposure and HLA in healthy donors. PCR primers comprised 60 Vbeta and 13 Jbeta primers. The table came from immunoSEQ multiplex PCR; TCRdb's copy has only in-frame clones and leaves some out. The sample has 150,000 or so clones, 65% to 85% seen once. The sequencing input was PBMCs. The source is a woman in her forties in good health and CMV-seropositive.

The chain carries TRBV29-1 and TRBJ2-2; tentatively, D is TRBD2 (5 bases). Trimming removed 4 bases at V and 3 bases at J, with 15 bases between. CDR3 length: 15 residues. The V gene's germline CDR1 is SQVTM and CDR2 ANQGSEA. The CDR3 loop reads CSVGSRGWDTGELFF. In DNA, the CDR3 is TGCAGCGTTGGGTCGAGAGGGTGGGACACCGGGGAGCTGTTTTTT.

V is TRBV2 and J is TRBJ1-5; 9 bases are a match to TRBD1. Germline V lookup: CDR1 SNHLY, CDR2 FYNNEI. The CDR3 is 15 residues long. With 5 bases clipped from V and 4 bases from J, the junction kept 6 bases outside the gene matches. The CDR3, as DNA: TGTGCCAGCAGTCCGGACAGGGGCGAGAATCAGCCCCAGCATTTT. Protein sequence: CASSPDRGENQPQHF.

V gene TRBV2 combines with J gene TRBJ1-2; D might be TRBD1 (5 bases). The CDR3 covers 13 residues. Trimming left V 10 bases short and J 7 bases short, with 19 bases between. CDR1 is SNHLY and CDR2 is FYNNEI in the germline V gene. This CDR3 reads CATTNGQRGGYTF. CDR3 bases: TGTGCCACTACTAACGGACAAAGAGGTGGCTACACCTTC. Variable domain in full (rest from reference TRBV2 and TRBJ1-2): EPEVTQTPSHQVTQMGQEVILRCVPISNHLYFYWYRQILGQKVEFLVSFYNNEISEKSEIFDDQFSVERPDGSNFTLKIRSTKLEDSAMYFCATTNGQRGGYTFGSGTRLTVV.

This clone was recorded a few times. This chain links TRBV19 with TRBJ1-5, with D uncertain. The CDR3 sequence is 14 residues long. V dropped 3 bases and J dropped 7 bases, with 13 bases sitting between them. Germline CDR1 and CDR2: LNHDA and SQIVND (reference sequence). In nucleotides, the CDR3 is TGTGCCAGTAGTATTACCCAGGATGGCCAGCCCCAGCATTTT. Encoded protein: CASSITQDGQPQHF.

In nucleotides, the CDR3 is TGTGCCAGCAGCTTGATCGGACAGGGGTACGAGCAGTACTTC. It codes for CASSLIGQGYEQYF. The chain couples TRBV5-4 to TRBJ2-7; TRBD1 agrees at 9 bases. This CDR3 is built from 14 residues. V was clipped by 1 base and J by 4 bases; unmatched bases: 3. Per germline, CDR1 SGHNT and CDR2 YYREEE (reference sequence).

J is TRBJ2-2 and V is TRBV27, with 9 nucleotides matching TRBD2. Germline trimming cut 2 bases from V and 0 bases from J; bases unmatched to any gene: 4. This CDR3 has 17 residues. Germline V gene sequence: CDR1 MNHEY, CDR2 SMNVEV (reference sequence). CDR3 sequence: CASSLLAGPANTGELFF. CDR3 in DNA: TGTGCCAGCAGTTTACTAGCGGGGCCAGCGAACACCGGGGAGCTGTTTTTT.

The CDR3 nucleotides are TGTGCCTGGAGTTCGGATCCGGGTGAGCAGTACTTC. Protein sequence: CAWSSDPGEQYF. This chain joins TRBV30 and TRBJ2-7; D call uncertain. From germline, CDR1 is GTSNPN and CDR2 SVGIG (reference sequence). V lost 2 bases and J lost 7, with 12 bases in between. The CDR3 spans 12 residues.

The V call is TRBV19, the J call TRBJ1-5; tentatively, D is TRBD1 (5 bases). Germline V lookup: CDR1 LNHDA, CDR2 SQIVND (reference sequence). The CDR3 has 15 amino acids. V was shortened by 3 bases and J by 2 bases, with 11 bases between the two germline ends. CDR3 bases: TGTGCCAGTAGTATGGGGCAGTATGGCAATCAGCCCCAGCATTTT. Translating gives CASSMGQYGNQPQHF.

The chain carries TRBV18 and TRBJ1-2; 7 bases map to TRBD1. CDR1 and CDR2 from the germline V gene are KGHSH and LQKENI. J lost 8 bases, V lost 1 base, and 4 bases had no gene match. The CDR3 length is 13 residues. CDR3 protein: CASSPRDSMGYTF. Written as DNA, the CDR3 is TGTGCCAGCTCACCACGGGACAGCATGGGCTACACCTTC.

A single count supports this clone. The chain joins TRBV5-6 to TRBJ2-5, with TRBD2 matching over 11 bases. Trimming cost V 0 bases and J 3 bases; bases outside gene matches: 1. The germline V gene has CDR1 SGHDT and CDR2 YYEEEE. The CDR3 covers 15 residues. The CDR3 is CASSLELAGEETQYF. In nucleotides, the CDR3 is TGTGCCAGCAGCTTGGAACTAGCGGGGGAAGAGACCCAGTACTTC.

The chain employs TRBV28 and TRBJ1-5; D possibly corresponds to TRBD1 (5 bases). The CDR3 runs to 16 residues. V was shortened by 5 bases and J by 2 bases, with 16 bases between the two germline ends. Per germline, CDR1 MDHEN and CDR2 SYDVKM. CDR3 sequence reads: CASSHPGPSGNQPQHF. In DNA, the CDR3 is TGTGCCAGCAGTCACCCAGGGCCAAGTGGCAATCAGCCCCAGCATTTT.

This clone appeared a single time. This sequence joins TRBV6-4 and TRBJ1-3; 10 bases line up with TRBD1. This CDR3 spans 14 amino acids. Germline trimming cut 3 bases from V and 8 bases from J; bases unmatched to any gene: 4. Germline CDR1 MRHNA, CDR2 SNTAGT. The CDR3 sequence: CASSERQGADTIYF. CDR3 nucleotide sequence: TGTGCCAGCAGTGAAAGACAGGGGGCGGACACCATATATTTT.

The chain uses TRBV16 and TRBJ2-7, with unresolved D. The V gene's germline CDR1 is KGHSY and CDR2 FQNENV. Trimming removed 1 base at V and 0 bases at J, with 10 bases between. The CDR3 contains 15 residues. Here the CDR3 DNA reads TGTGCCAGCAGCCAATGGTTGGGCCACTCCTACGAGCAGTACTTC. It is translated as CASSQWLGHSYEQYF.

The table lists this clone with a few counts. The chain carries TRBV5-1 and TRBJ2-3, with a tentative D call TRBD1 (6 bases). V was pared by 1 base and J by 3 bases, with 15 bases between. In germline, CDR1 is SGHRS, CDR2 YFSETQ. CDR3 length equals 16 residues. The DNA for the CDR3 is TGCGCCAGCAGCTTGCAAACAGGGATCCTAACAGATACGCAGTATTTT. Translation gives CASSLQTGILTDTQYF. The whole variable domain, filled in from reference TRBV5-1 and TRBJ2-3, reads KAGVTQTPRYLIKTRGQQVTLSCSPISGHRSVSWYQQTPGQGLQFLFEYFSETQRNKGNFPGRFSGRQFSNSRSEMNVSTLELGDSALYLCASSLQTGILTDTQYFGPGTRLTVL.

The chain combines TRBV4-1 with TRBJ2-7; 9 bases fit TRBD2. Unmatched junction bases numbered 10, after V lost 4 bases and J lost 6 bases. The CDR3 has 15 residues. The germline V gene has CDR1 MGHRA and CDR2 YSYEKL. For the CDR3, the DNA is TGCGCCAGCAGCCGAGAAGCGGGGGGAATCGGCGAGCAGTACTTC. Amino acid sequence: CASSREAGGIGEQYF.

This chain links TRBV20-1 with TRBJ1-1; 8 nucleotides match TRBD1. The CDR3 is 11 residues long. CDR1 DFQATT and CDR2 SNEGSKA come from the germline V gene (reference sequence). The ends lost 4 bases at V and 10 bases at J; junction bases unmatched: 5. This chain's CDR3 is CSAIHDRGAFF. CDR3 bases: TGCAGTGCTATACACGACAGGGGAGCTTTCTTT.

This clone appeared a single time. The junction and the germline gene differ at one end; a read error may be behind it. This CDR3 reads CASSVAVETASGANGLTF. The CDR3 region has the DNA TGTGCCAGCAGCGTAGCGGTGGAAACCGCCTCTGGGGCCAACGGCCTGACTTTC. V usage is TRBV9 and J usage is TRBJ2-6, with D possibly matching TRBD1 (5 bases). Germline CDR1 and CDR2: SGDLS and YYNGEE. This CDR3 has 18 amino acids.

This clone was seen only a few times. The chain has TRBV2 and TRBJ2-5; the D is unclear. Per the germline V gene, CDR1 is SNHLY and CDR2 is FYNNEI. This CDR3 has 12 residues. Trimming left V 2 bases short and J 5 bases short, with 6 bases between. CDR3 amino acids: CASSEFGETQYF. The CDR3 DNA is TGTGCCAGCAGTGAATTCGGGGAGACCCAGTACTTC.

This clone was counted a few times. The V and J genes are TRBV11-2 and TRBJ1-2; perhaps TRBD1 as D (5 bases). V was shortened by 5 bases and J by 4 bases, with 17 bases between the two germline ends. Germline-derived CDR1 and CDR2 are SGHAT and FQNNGV. The CDR3 is made up of 15 amino acids. In DNA form, the CDR3 reads TGTGCCAGCAGCAACCGAGGGACTGAGGCCTATGGCTACACCTTC. It specifies CASSNRGTEAYGYTF.

This chain joins TRBV28 and TRBJ2-3; 9 nucleotides align to TRBD2. With V trimmed by 2 bases and J by 1 base, 7 bases remained unmatched. Germline assignment: CDR1 MDHEN and CDR2 SYDVKM. The CDR3 has 17 residues. The CDR3, as DNA: TGTGCCAGCAGTTTAGGTAGCGGGGGCTACCGCACAGATACGCAGTATTTT. Amino acids: CASSLGSGGYRTDTQYF.

The V gene is TRBV5-1, the J gene TRBJ1-1; D is ambiguous. Germline V CDR1 and CDR2: SGHRS, YFSETQ. V lost 0 bases to trimming and J lost 2 bases, with 8 bases between them. The CDR3 is 14 amino acids. The CDR3 DNA follows: TGCGCCAGCAGCTTGGGCGGGGTAAACACTGAAGCTTTCTTT. Translated: CASSLGGVNTEAFF.

J is TRBJ1-5 and V is TRBV10-3; D remains ambiguous. The CDR3 sequence is 14 residues long. Per the germline V gene, CDR1 is ENHRY and CDR2 is SYGVKD. V dropped 2 bases and J dropped 5 bases, with 10 bases sitting between them. The CDR3 loop is CAISEGSFDQPQHF. CDR3 sequence (DNA): TGTGCCATCAGTGAGGGGAGTTTCGATCAGCCCCAGCATTTT.

The chain has TRBV2 and TRBJ2-2, with 9 positions matching TRBD1. This CDR3 spans 15 amino acids. The J segment lost 4 bases and the V segment lost 3 bases, leaving 3 bases of the junction unmatched. CDR1 is SNHLY and CDR2 is FYNNEI in the germline V gene. The CDR3 nucleotides are TGTGCCAGCAGTGATGGGACAGGGACCACCGGGGAGCTGTTTTTT. This encodes CASSDGTGTTGELFF.

V and J are TRBV10-3 and TRBJ1-1; 9 bases are shared with TRBD1. Losses at the gene ends were 7 bases for V and 5 bases for J; bases not matched to a gene: 8. CDR3 size: 14 residues. Germline CDR1 is ENHRY and CDR2 is SYGVKD. DNA for the CDR3: TGTGCCATCAATAAGGACAGGGGCCGGACTGAAGCTTTCTTT. It is translated as CAINKDRGRTEAFF.

CDR3 in DNA: TGTGCCAGCAGACTAAGACAGGGTTTTGGCACTGAAGCTTTCTTT. Its protein product is CASRLRQGFGTEAFF. The V call is TRBV2, the J call TRBJ1-1, with 7 bases that match TRBD1. Germline V gene sequence: CDR1 SNHLY, CDR2 FYNNEI. The CDR3 extends over 15 amino acids. V shed 6 bases, J shed 4 bases, and the junction held 11 bases outside the gene matches.

The chain recombines TRBV27 with TRBJ2-7; 8 positions agree with TRBD2. The length of the CDR3 is 13 residues. The germline gives CDR1 MNHEY, CDR2 SMNVEV (reference sequence). J gave up 2 bases and V 10 bases, and 7 bases lay outside the gene matches. CDR3 coding DNA: TGTGCCACTTCTAGGCGGGGGGCCTACGAGCAGTACTTC. As protein: CATSRRGAYEQYF.

The chain employs TRBV6-6 and TRBJ2-5; perhaps TRBD2 as D (6 bases). Trimming left V 7 bases short and J 1 base short, with 16 bases between. The CDR3 is made up of 15 amino acids. In germline, CDR1 is MNHNY, CDR2 SVGAGI (reference sequence). CDR3 residues: CASTPWAGLQETQYF. The DNA of the CDR3 is TGTGCCAGCACCCCCTGGGCGGGGCTCCAAGAGACCCAGTACTTC.

The chain links TRBV9 to TRBJ2-7; 9 nucleotides agree with TRBD1. The J segment lost 3 bases and the V segment lost 4 bases, leaving 8 bases of the junction unmatched. The length of the CDR3 is 15 residues. Germline assignment: CDR1 SGDLS and CDR2 YYNGEE. The CDR3 spells CASSQGQGGFYEQYF. The CDR3 DNA follows: TGTGCCAGCAGCCAGGGACAGGGTGGCTTCTACGAGCAGTACTTC.

This clone was seen more than once but under ten times. The chain links TRBV27 to TRBJ1-5, with a possible D match to TRBD1 (6 bases). This CDR3 spans 18 amino acids. V lost 5 bases, J lost 0 bases, and 20 bases lay in between. Per the germline V gene, CDR1 is MNHEY and CDR2 is SMNVEV (reference sequence). For the CDR3, the DNA is TGTGCCAGCAGTCCTTTAGGGGGAGGGAGTTATAGCAATCAGCCCCAGCATTTT. Encoded protein: CASSPLGGGSYSNQPQHF.